The clone carrying this T cell receptor beta chain showed up just once. What it binds is not known. One end of the junction varies from germline; a read error may be responsible. This specimen comes from a study of tumor-infiltrating lymphocytes in primary liver carcinoma. Overall study context: Samples gave roughly 3.65 to 7.5 million productive TCRbeta reads, similar across tissue types. Study-wide findings and caveats: Tumor region pairs outstripped tumor-adjacent and tumor-blood pairs in overlap. Tumor samples exhibited a significantly greater top-250-clone fraction than blood samples (p = 0.039).

The investigators made TCR beta cDNA from around 530 ng total RNA, using a constant-region primer. ARM-PCR was slightly modified, and three nested multiplex PCR rounds with it gave rise to the TCR beta libraries. Rounds one and two of PCR, each of approximately 11 cycles, were primed with TRBV1-TRBV30 forward primers and a C-beta reverse primer. Each CDR3 protein gets one entry after TCRdb re-called the multiplex PCR reads with MiXCR. The data hold more than 150,000 distinct CDR3 sequences, with over 45% observed a single time. Germline V CDR1 and CDR2: SGHAT, FQNNGV. The CDR3 has 14 amino acids. Unsorted whole blood supplied the blood RNA, and germline DNA was isolated too. Researchers reported drawing approximately 3.6 milliliters of peripheral blood before surgery.

The chain combines TRBV11-2 with TRBJ1-1; 7 positions agree with TRBD1. This receptor was obtained from a man aged 40-49 years with primary liver carcinoma and hepatitis B virus infection. Sequenced material: peripheral blood. CDR3 region: CDSSLPGGNTEAFF. Written as DNA, the CDR3 is TGTGACAGCAGCCTGCCAGGGGGGAACACTGAAGCTTTCTTT.